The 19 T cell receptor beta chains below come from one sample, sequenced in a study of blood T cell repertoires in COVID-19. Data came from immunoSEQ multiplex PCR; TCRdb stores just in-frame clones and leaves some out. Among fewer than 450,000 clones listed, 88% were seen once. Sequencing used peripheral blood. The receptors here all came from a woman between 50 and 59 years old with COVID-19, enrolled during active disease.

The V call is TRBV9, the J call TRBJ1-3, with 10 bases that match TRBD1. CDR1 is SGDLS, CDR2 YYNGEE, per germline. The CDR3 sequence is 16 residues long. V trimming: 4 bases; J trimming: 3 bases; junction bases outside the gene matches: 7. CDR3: CASSPWGQGSGNTIYF. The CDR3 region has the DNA TGTGCCAGCAGCCCCTGGGGACAGGGGAGTGGAAACACCATATATTTT. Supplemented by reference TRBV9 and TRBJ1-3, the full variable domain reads DSGVTQTPKHLITATGQRVTLRCSPRSGDLSVYWYQQSLDQGLQFLIQYYNGEERAKGNILERFSAQQFPDLHSELNLSSLELGDSALYFCASSPWGQGSGNTIYFGEGSWLTVV.

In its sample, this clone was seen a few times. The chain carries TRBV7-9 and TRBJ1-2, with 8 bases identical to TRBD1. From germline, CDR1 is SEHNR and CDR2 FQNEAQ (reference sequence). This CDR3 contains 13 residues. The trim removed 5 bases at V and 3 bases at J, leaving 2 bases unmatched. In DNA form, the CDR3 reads TGTGCCAGCAGCCCACAGGGGGACTATGGCTACACCTTC. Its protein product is CASSPQGDYGYTF.

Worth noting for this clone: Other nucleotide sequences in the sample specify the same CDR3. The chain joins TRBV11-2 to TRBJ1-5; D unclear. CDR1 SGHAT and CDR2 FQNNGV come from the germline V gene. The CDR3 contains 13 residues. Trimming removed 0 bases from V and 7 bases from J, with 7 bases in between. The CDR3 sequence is CASSLERGQPQHF. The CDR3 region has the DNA TGTGCCAGCAGCTTAGAACGAGGGCAGCCCCAGCATTTT.

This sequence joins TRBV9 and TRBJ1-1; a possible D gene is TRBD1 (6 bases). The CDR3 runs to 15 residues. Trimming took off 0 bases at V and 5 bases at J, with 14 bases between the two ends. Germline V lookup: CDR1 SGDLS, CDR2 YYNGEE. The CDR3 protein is CASSVGAGRGTEAFF. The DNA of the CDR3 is TGTGCCAGCAGCGTAGGAGCAGGTAGGGGGACTGAAGCTTTCTTT.

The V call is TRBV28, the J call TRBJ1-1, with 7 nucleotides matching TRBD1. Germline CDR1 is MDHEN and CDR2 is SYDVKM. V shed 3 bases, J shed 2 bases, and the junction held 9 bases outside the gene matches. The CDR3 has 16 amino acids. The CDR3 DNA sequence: TGTGCCAGCAGTTTTTGGGTGCAGGGGGTAAACACTGAAGCTTTCTTT. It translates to CASSFWVQGVNTEAFF. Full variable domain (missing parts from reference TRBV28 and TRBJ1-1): DVKVTQSSRYLVKRTGEKVFLECVQDMDHENMFWYRQDPGLGLRLIYFSYDVKMKEKGDIPEGYSVSREKKERFSLILESASTNQTSMYLCASSFWVQGVNTEAFFGQGTRLTVV.

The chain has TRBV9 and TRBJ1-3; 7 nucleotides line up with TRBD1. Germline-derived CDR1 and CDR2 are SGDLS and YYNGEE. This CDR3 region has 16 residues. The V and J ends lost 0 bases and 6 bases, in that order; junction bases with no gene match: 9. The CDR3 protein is CASSVETGLLQNTIYF. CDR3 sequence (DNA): TGTGCCAGCAGCGTAGAGACAGGGCTCTTACAAAACACCATATATTTT.

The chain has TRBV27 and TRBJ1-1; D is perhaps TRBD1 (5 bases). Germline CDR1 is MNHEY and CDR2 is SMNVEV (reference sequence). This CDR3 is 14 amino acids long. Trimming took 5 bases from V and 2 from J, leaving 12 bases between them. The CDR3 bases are TGTGCCAGCAGTCGGGGGGGTGGAAACACTGAAGCTTTCTTT. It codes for CASSRGGGNTEAFF.

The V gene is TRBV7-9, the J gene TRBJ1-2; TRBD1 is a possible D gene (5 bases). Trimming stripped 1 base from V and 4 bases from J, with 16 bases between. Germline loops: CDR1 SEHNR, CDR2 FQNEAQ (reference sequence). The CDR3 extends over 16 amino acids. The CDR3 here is CASSLVRRGLPYGYTF. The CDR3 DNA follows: TGTGCCAGCAGCTTAGTTCGTAGGGGTCTCCCCTATGGCTACACCTTC.

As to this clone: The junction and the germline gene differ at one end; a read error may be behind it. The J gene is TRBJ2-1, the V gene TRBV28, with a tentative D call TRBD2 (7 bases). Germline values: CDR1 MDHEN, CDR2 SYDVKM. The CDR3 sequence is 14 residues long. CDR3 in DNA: TGTGCCAGCACAGGCGGGGGCTCCTTCAATGAGCAGTTCTTC. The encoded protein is CASTGGGSFNEQFF. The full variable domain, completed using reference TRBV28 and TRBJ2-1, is DVKVTQSSRYLVKRTGEKVFLECVQDMDHENMFWYRQDPGLGLRLIYFSYDVKMKEKGDIPEGYSVSREKKERFSLILESASTNQTSMYLCASTGGGSFNEQFFGPGTRLTVL.

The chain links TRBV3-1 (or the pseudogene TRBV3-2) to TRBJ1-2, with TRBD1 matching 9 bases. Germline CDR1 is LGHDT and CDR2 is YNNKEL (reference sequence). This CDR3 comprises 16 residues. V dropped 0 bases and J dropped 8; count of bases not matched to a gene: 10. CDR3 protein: CASSQEMGQGPGGYTF. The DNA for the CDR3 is TGTGCCAGCAGCCAAGAAATGGGACAGGGCCCAGGAGGCTACACCTTC.

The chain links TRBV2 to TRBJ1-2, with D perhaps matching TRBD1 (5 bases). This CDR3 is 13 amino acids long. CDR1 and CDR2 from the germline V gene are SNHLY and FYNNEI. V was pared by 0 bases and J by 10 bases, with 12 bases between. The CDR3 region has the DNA TGTGCCAGCAGTGAAGCGCTTCGGGGGGACTACACCTTC. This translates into CASSEALRGDYTF. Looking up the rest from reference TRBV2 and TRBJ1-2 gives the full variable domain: EPEVTQTPSHQVTQMGQEVILRCVPISNHLYFYWYRQILGQKVEFLVSFYNNEISEKSEIFDDQFSVERPDGSNFTLKIRSTKLEDSAMYFCASSEALRGDYTFGSGTRLTVV.

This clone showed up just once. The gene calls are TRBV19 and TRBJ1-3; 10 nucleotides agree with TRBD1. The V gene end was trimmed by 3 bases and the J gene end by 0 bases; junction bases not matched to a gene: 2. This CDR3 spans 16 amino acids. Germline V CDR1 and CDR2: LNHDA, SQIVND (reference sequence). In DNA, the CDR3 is TGTGCCAGTAGTATCGGGACAGGGGCCTCTGGAAACACCATATATTTT. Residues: CASSIGTGASGNTIYF.

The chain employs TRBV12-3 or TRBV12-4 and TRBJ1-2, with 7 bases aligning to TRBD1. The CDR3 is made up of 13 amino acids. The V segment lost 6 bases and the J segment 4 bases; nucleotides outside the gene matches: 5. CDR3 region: CASSYGTAYGYTF. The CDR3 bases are TGTGCCAGCAGCTACGGGACAGCCTATGGCTACACCTTC.

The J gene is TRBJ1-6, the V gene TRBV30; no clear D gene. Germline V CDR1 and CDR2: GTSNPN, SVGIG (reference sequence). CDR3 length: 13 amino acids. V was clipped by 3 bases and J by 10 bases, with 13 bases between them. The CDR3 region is CAWRSKFRSPLHF. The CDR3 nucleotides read TGTGCCTGGAGGTCCAAATTCCGGTCACCCCTCCACTTT. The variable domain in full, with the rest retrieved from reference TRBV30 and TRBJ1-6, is SQTIHQWPATLVQPVGSPLSLECTVEGTSNPNLYWYRQAAGRGLQLLFYSVGIGQISSEVPQNLSASRPQDRQFILSSKKLLLSDSGFYLCAWRSKFRSPLHFGNGTRLTVT.

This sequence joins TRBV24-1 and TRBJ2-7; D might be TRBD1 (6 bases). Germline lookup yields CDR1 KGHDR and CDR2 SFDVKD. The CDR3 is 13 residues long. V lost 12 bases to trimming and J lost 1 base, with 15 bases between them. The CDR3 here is CAPEWTVSYEQYF. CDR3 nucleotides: TGTGCCCCCGAGTGGACAGTGTCCTACGAGCAGTACTTC.

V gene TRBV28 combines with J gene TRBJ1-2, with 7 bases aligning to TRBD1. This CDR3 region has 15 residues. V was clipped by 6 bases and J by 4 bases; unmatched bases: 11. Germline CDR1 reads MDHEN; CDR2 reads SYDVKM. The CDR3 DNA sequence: TGTGCCAGCAGAGAACAGGGGACTCTAGGCTATGGCTACACCTTC. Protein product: CASREQGTLGYGYTF.

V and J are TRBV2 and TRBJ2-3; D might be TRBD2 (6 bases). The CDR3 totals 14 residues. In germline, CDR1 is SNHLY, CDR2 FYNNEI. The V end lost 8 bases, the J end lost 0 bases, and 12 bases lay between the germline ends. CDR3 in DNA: TGTGCCAGCCGTTGGGCGGGGAGCACAGATACGCAGTATTTT. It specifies CASRWAGSTDTQYF.

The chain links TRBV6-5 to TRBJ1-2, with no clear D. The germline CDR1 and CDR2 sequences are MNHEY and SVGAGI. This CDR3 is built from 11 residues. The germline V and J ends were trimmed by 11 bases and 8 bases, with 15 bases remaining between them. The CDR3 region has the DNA TGTGCCGCCCACGCCGGTACCGGCTACACCTTC. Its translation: CAAHAGTGYTF.

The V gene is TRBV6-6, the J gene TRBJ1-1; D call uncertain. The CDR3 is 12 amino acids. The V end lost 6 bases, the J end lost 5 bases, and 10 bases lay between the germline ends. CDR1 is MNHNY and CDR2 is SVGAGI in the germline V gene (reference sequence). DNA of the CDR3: TGTGCCAGCAGAAGGTCAGGAACTGAAGCTTTCTTT. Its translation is CASRRSGTEAFF.